This TCR beta chain comes out of a study of T cells in women clearing cervical HPV infection. Study context: Donors had HPV16-related CIN3 or worse; 2 had invasive cancer.

Method: immunoSEQ multiplex PCR; TCRdb's copy keeps in-frame clones and lacks some. The sample table sets out roughly 35,000 clones. Regarding this clone: Its antigen is still unknown. The read stops 3 residues short of the end of the CDR3; the missing end is completed from the germline J gene.

V dropped 2 bases and J dropped 2; count of bases not matched to a gene: 3. The germline CDR1 and CDR2 sequences are SGHDN and FVKESK. CDR3 length: 16 residues. Study outcomes and limitations: TRBV6-7 abundance was lower in cases than controls (about 0.099% versus 0.16%). It is unknown whether associations predate infection; no effector/memory or HPV-specific sorting.

The TCR comes from a woman aged 18 to 75 with a cervical HPV16 infection that either progressed to CIN3+ or cleared (not recorded which). Sequenced sample: blood buffy coat. V is TRBV14 and J is TRBJ2-3, with 11 bases matching TRBD2. This CDR3 is CASSQIAGGYTDTQYF. The covered CDR3 bases are TGTGCCAGCAGCCAAATAGCGGGGGGGTACACAGATACG.